This section outlines one T cell receptor (beta chain) sequence together with its context. The antigen remains unidentified. These data originate in a study of radiation and T cells in renal cell carcinoma. Overall study context: Nephrectomy followed 15 Gy stereotactic body radiation by 4 weeks. Whole-study results and caveats: In blood, top tumor clones expanded by 2 weeks, shrinking by 4. Pretreatment tumor biopsies were lacking, so baseline clonotypes are unknown.

There are 12 residues in the CDR3. Germline CDR1 SGHNT, CDR2 YYREEE (reference sequence). Trimming cost V 5 bases and J 8 bases, with 10 bases left between them. Time point described: blood 2 weeks post-SBRT. Documented treatment: 15 Gy SBRT to primary tumor, nephrectomy 4 weeks later. The protocol was immunoSEQ multiplex PCR, while the TCRdb copy is restricted to in-frame clones and leaves out a portion. Among 65,000 to 80,000 clones listed, 65% to 90% were seen once. The sample here was blood, taken from a patient whose treatment included radiotherapy and nephrectomy. This sequence originates from a woman between 50 and 59 years old with renal cell carcinoma. V and J are TRBV5-4 and TRBJ1-4; D perhaps matches TRBD1 (6 bases). The CDR3 sequence is CASSSTGEKLFF. CDR3 DNA: TGTGCCAGCAGTTCCACAGGGGAAAAACTGTTTTTT.